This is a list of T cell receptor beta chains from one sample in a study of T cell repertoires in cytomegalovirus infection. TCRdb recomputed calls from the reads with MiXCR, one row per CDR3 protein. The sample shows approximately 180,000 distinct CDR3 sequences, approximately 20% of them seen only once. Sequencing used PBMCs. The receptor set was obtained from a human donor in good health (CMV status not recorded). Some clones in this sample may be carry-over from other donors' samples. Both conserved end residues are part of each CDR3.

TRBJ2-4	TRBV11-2	CASSLVGQGPIQYF
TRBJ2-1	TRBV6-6	CASSYRGGTSSHNEQFF
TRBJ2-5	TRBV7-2	CASTPGGTSGVQYF
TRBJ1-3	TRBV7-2	CASSLGWSSGNTIYF
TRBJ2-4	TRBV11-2	CASSLVGDSTNIQYF
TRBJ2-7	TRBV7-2	CASSLGRQSYEQYF
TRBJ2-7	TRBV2	CASTQDSYEQYF
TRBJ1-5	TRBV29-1	CSVAQGWNQPQHF
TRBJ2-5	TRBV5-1	CASSWTSGRATETQYF
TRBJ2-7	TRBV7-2	CASSLAGGVHEQYF
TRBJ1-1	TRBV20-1	CSAGTGTEAFF
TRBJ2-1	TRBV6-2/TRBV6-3	CASSATSGISYYNEQFF
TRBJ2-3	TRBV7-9	CASSRLTDTQYF
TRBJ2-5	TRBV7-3	CASSPSPGLVETQYF
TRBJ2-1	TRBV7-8	CASSPDVGEQFF
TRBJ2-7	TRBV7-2	CASSQTRGGTYEQYF
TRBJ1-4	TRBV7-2	CASSSRDSTNEKLFF
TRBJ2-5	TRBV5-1	CASSSGLGGTGETQYF
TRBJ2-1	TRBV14	CASSQAVGLAVDNEQFF
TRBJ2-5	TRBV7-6	CASSLVGGVAQETQYF
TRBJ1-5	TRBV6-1	CASRKAGGVYQPQHF
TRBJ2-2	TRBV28	CASSLPGTELFF
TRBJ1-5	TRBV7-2	CASSLTGGGSNQPQHF
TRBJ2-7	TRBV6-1	CASSAVGGEQYF
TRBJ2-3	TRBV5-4	CASSFFGDTQYF
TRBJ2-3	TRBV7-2	CASSLETSGTSTDTQYF
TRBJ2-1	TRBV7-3	CASSLFLVPSGIGNEQFF
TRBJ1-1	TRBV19	CASTWTAMNTEAFF
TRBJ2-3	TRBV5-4	CASRLAGVLDTQYF
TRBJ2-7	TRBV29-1	CSVTDRGRSREQYF
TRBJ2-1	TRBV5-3	CARSLEDTKFF
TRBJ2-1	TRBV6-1	CASSGDRVSYNEQFF
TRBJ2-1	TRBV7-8	CASSLTGQGAQEQFF
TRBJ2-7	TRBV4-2	CASSQALSIGTLYEQYF
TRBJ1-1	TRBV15	CATSSTGGTEAFF
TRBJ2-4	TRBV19	CASSAIDEVPEIQYF
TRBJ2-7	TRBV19	CASSMKGTVGYEQYF
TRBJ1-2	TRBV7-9	CASTIQGAISYTF
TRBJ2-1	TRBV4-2	CASSRSGTGSFDEQFF
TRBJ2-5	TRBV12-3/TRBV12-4	CASTLPGGETQYF
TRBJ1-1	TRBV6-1	CASTSEGGMNTEAFF
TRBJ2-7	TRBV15	CATSGPGQGSYEQYF
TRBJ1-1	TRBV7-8	CASSLSRYGRTFF
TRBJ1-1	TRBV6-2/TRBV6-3	CASSWPWKGLTEAFF